This TCR beta chain was identified in a study of cytomegalovirus exposure and HLA in healthy donors. Study at large: In a later analysis, it was reported that the roughly 120 validation repertoires had been produced on the same platform as the roughly 610 repertoires belonging to the first cohort.

The CDR3 covers 16 residues. Trimming pared 4 bases from V and 0 bases from J, leaving 13 bases between. The germline V gene encodes CDR1 ENHRY and CDR2 SYGVKD. TCRdb keeps only in-frame clones here, not all; method: immunoSEQ multiplex PCR. This table has about 240,000 clones, around 87% appearing once. This receptor was obtained from a woman younger than 45 in good health and CMV-seropositive. The chain links TRBV10-3 to TRBJ1-3, with D unresolved. The specimen was PBMCs. CDR3 residues: CAISAPYWSSGNTIYF. For the CDR3, the DNA is TGTGCCATCAGTGCACCGTACTGGAGCTCTGGAAACACCATATATTTT.